One and the same sample provided the 31 T cell receptor beta chains below, sequenced in a study of blood T cell repertoires in COVID-19. Sequencing used immunoSEQ multiplex PCR; TCRdb keeps in-frame clones, though not all of them. The sample shows under 400,000 clones, more than 70% of them seen only once. Source material: PBMCs or T cells enriched from blood (not recorded which). These TCRs come from a man aged 35-49 years in a cohort exposed to, infected with or recovered from COVID-19 (not recorded which).

V usage is TRBV19 and J usage is TRBJ1-5, with no clear D. The CDR3 is 13 amino acids. In germline, CDR1 is LNHDA, CDR2 SQIVND (reference sequence). V was clipped by 6 bases and J by 3 bases, with 9 bases between them. CDR3 sequence (DNA): TGTGCCAGTAGGTGGGAGGTCAATCAGCCCCAGCATTTT. It is translated as CASRWEVNQPQHF.

CDR3 region: CASSLGSGGANSPLHF. DNA for the CDR3: TGCGCCAGCAGCTTGGGGTCAGGGGGCGCAAATTCACCCCTCCACTTT. The V and J genes are TRBV5-1 and TRBJ1-6; 8 positions agree with TRBD1. Trimming took 0 bases from V and 7 from J; bases not matched to a gene: 6. The CDR3 has 16 amino acids. Germline V gene lookup returns CDR1 SGHRS and CDR2 YFSETQ. Variable domain in full (rest from reference TRBV5-1 and TRBJ1-6): KAGVTQTPRYLIKTRGQQVTLSCSPISGHRSVSWYQQTPGQGLQFLFEYFSETQRNKGNFPGRFSGRQFSNSRSEMNVSTLELGDSALYLCASSLGSGGANSPLHFGNGTRLTVT.

The chain uses TRBV6-6 and TRBJ1-5; D not resolved. Germline-derived CDR1 and CDR2 are MNHNY and SVGAGI (reference sequence). The CDR3 extends over 10 amino acids. The ends were cut back, 10 bases at V and 4 bases at J, with 5 bases in the middle. Here the CDR3 DNA reads TGTGCCACCGGTAATCAGCCCCAGCATTTT. This sequence encodes CATGNQPQHF.

The V call is TRBV5-1, the J call TRBJ1-2; D unclear. Germline V gene data show CDR1 as SGHRS and CDR2 as YFSETQ. V lost 4 bases and J 1 base, leaving 5 bases between the germline ends. The CDR3 runs 12 residues. CDR3 sequence: CASSEDNYGYTF. CDR3 nucleotides: TGCGCCAGCAGCGAGGATAACTATGGCTACACCTTC. Using reference TRBV5-1 and TRBJ1-2 for the parts outside the CDR3, the full variable domain is KAGVTQTPRYLIKTRGQQVTLSCSPISGHRSVSWYQQTPGQGLQFLFEYFSETQRNKGNFPGRFSGRQFSNSRSEMNVSTLELGDSALYLCASSEDNYGYTFGSGTRLTVV.

CDR3 region: CASSEYRSGRVVYF. DNA for the CDR3: TGTGCCAGCAGTGAATATAGATCCGGGAGGGTTGTGTATTTT. V usage is TRBV25-1 and J usage is TRBJ2-3, with TRBD2 matching 8 bases. This CDR3 spans 14 amino acids. J was trimmed by 14 bases and V by 0 bases; bases with no gene match: 10. In germline, CDR1 is MGHDK, CDR2 SYGVNS.

V usage is TRBV7-9 and J usage is TRBJ2-7, with TRBD2 matching over 8 bases. Germline lookup yields CDR1 SEHNR and CDR2 FQNEAQ (reference sequence). The CDR3 sequence is 13 residues long. The V segment lost 6 bases and the J segment 3 bases; nucleotides outside the gene matches: 4. In DNA form, the CDR3 reads TGTGCCAGCAGTCATAGCGGGATCTACGAGCAGTACTTC. Translating gives CASSHSGIYEQYF.

This clone was recorded once. This chain uses TRBV6-6 with TRBJ2-1; 10 bases agree with TRBD2. Unmatched junction bases numbered 11, after V lost 4 bases and J lost 8 bases. CDR1 is MNHNY, CDR2 SVGAGI, per germline (reference sequence). The CDR3 has 16 amino acids. CDR3 nucleotide sequence: TGTGCCAGCAGTTCCGGGGGAGCTAGCGGGAGCTATGAGCAGTTCTTC. Amino acid sequence: CASSSGGASGSYEQFF.

CDR3 residues: CAWGEVDEQYF. In DNA, the CDR3 is TGTGCCTGGGGGGAGGTGGACGAGCAGTACTTC. The rearrangement uses TRBV30 and TRBJ2-7, with D possibly matching TRBD2 (6 bases). V was shortened by 5 bases and J by 5 bases, with 10 bases between the two germline ends. The CDR3 has 11 residues. Germline CDR1 reads GTSNPN; CDR2 reads SVGIG (reference sequence).

The chain links TRBV9 to TRBJ2-1; TRBD2 matches 8 bases. Looked up from germline, CDR1 is SGDLS and CDR2 is YYNGEE. With V trimmed by 3 bases and J by 6 bases, 14 bases remained unmatched. The length of the CDR3 is 17 residues. The CDR3 nucleotides are TGTGCCAGCAGCGCCCTCACACTCGGGACTAGGTCCAATGAGCAGTTCTTC. Its protein product is CASSALTLGTRSNEQFF.

The chain links TRBV7-9 to TRBJ2-1; the match to TRBD2 covers 7 bases. V was pared by 7 bases and J by 6 bases, with 6 bases of the junction left unmatched. In germline, CDR1 is SEHNR, CDR2 FQNEAQ (reference sequence). The length of the CDR3 is 13 residues. CDR3 DNA sequence: TGTGCCAGCACCCAAGGGACTACCAATGAGCAGTTCTTC. Translated: CASTQGTTNEQFF.

V and J are TRBV6-5 and TRBJ1-5, with 10 nucleotides matching TRBD1. Trimming cost V 6 bases and J 4 bases; bases outside gene matches: 6. Germline lookup yields CDR1 MNHEY and CDR2 SVGAGI. The CDR3 contains 15 residues. CDR3 region: CASRSGGQGNQPQHF. The CDR3 DNA follows: TGTGCCAGCAGATCGGGGGGACAGGGGAATCAGCCCCAGCATTTT.

This chain connects TRBV2 to TRBJ2-5; 7 bases match TRBD2. The CDR3 totals 14 residues. The trim removed 6 bases at V and 3 bases at J, leaving 7 bases unmatched. From germline, CDR1 is SNHLY and CDR2 FYNNEI. CDR3 bases: TGTGCCAGCAGCGAAACTAGCGCTGAAGAGACCCAGTACTTC. Its translation is CASSETSAEETQYF.

The rearrangement links TRBV3-1 (or the pseudogene TRBV3-2) to TRBJ1-6, with 10 bases lining up with TRBD1. J gave up 0 bases and V 2 bases, and 4 bases lay outside the gene matches. Per germline, CDR1 LGHDT and CDR2 YNNKEL (reference sequence). CDR3 length: 18 residues. This chain's CDR3 is CASSQTGTGDSYNSPLHF. CDR3 nucleotides: TGTGCCAGCAGCCAAACCGGGACAGGGGACTCCTATAATTCACCCCTCCACTTT.

This rearrangement joins TRBV5-1 to TRBJ2-7, with 7 bases lining up with TRBD2. The junction had 7 bases not matched to a gene; V was cut back by 0 bases and J by 7 bases. This CDR3 spans 14 amino acids. The germline gives CDR1 SGHRS, CDR2 YFSETQ. The CDR3 spells CASSLASGNGEQYF. CDR3 DNA: TGCGCCAGCAGCTTGGCCAGCGGGAATGGAGAGCAGTACTTC.

The CDR3, as DNA: TGTGCCAGCAGCTTAAGCCCCACAGCGGGTGAGCAGTTCTTC. It translates to CASSLSPTAGEQFF. The gene calls are TRBV7-3 and TRBJ2-1, with a tentative D call TRBD2 (6 bases). The CDR3 is 14 residues long. Germline V gene lookup returns CDR1 SGHTA and CDR2 FQGTGA. The V end lost 1 base, the J end lost 9 bases, and 13 bases lay between the germline ends.

The V call is TRBV28, the J call TRBJ1-5, with TRBD1 as a possible D gene (6 bases). The ends were cut back, 3 bases at V and 3 bases at J, with 21 bases in the middle. This CDR3 has 18 amino acids. Germline V CDR1 and CDR2: MDHEN, SYDVKM. The CDR3 sequence is CASSFRTGRRGINQPQHF. CDR3 nucleotides: TGTGCCAGCAGTTTCAGAACAGGGAGAAGGGGAATCAATCAGCCCCAGCATTTT.

This clone was seen more than once but under ten times. The gene calls are TRBV27 and TRBJ1-1; TRBD1 might be the D (5 bases). The V end was cut by 2 bases, the J end by 0 bases, with 13 bases between. The germline CDR1 and CDR2 sequences are MNHEY and SMNVEV (reference sequence). The CDR3 spans 16 residues. CDR3 sequence: CASSLDLGGMNTEAFF. The DNA of the CDR3 is TGTGCCAGCAGTTTAGATCTCGGGGGTATGAACACTGAAGCTTTCTTT.

V is TRBV5-1 and J is TRBJ2-7; 11 bases agree with TRBD2. Germline assignment: CDR1 SGHRS and CDR2 YFSETQ. The CDR3 contains 15 residues. Losses at the gene ends were 2 bases for V and 3 bases for J; bases not matched to a gene: 4. The CDR3 reads CASSFVGLADYEQYF. The CDR3 nucleotides are TGCGCCAGCAGCTTTGTGGGACTAGCGGACTACGAGCAGTACTTC.

The rearrangement links TRBV10-3 to TRBJ2-3; no clear D gene. Trimming took off 5 bases at V and 1 base at J, with 10 bases between the two ends. The germline V gene has CDR1 ENHRY and CDR2 SYGVKD. This CDR3 comprises 14 residues. The CDR3 protein is CAISSLVGTDTQYF. The CDR3 DNA sequence: TGTGCCATCAGTTCTCTAGTGGGCACAGATACGCAGTATTTT.

The genes are TRBV5-4 and TRBJ2-7; TRBD1 agrees at 9 bases. J lost 1 base, V lost 6 bases, and 8 bases had no gene match. This CDR3 has 15 amino acids. The germline gives CDR1 SGHNT, CDR2 YYREEE (reference sequence). CDR3 bases: TGTGCCAGCACCATGGACAGGGGTCATTCCTACGAGCAGTACTTC. Amino acids: CASTMDRGHSYEQYF.

This chain connects TRBV14 to TRBJ2-7; 9 bases match TRBD2. The CDR3 extends over 16 amino acids. Trimming cost V 5 bases and J 6 bases; bases outside gene matches: 14. Germline CDR1 reads SGHDN; CDR2 reads FVKESK. CDR3 amino acids: CASSNTGGRVLAEQYF. The CDR3 nucleotides are TGTGCCAGCAGCAACACTGGCGGGAGGGTCCTTGCCGAGCAGTACTTC.

This chain links TRBV28 with TRBJ1-5; D is possibly TRBD1 (5 bases). This CDR3 comprises 15 residues. V lost 3 bases, J lost 0 bases, and 9 bases lay in between. Germline-derived CDR1 and CDR2 are MDHEN and SYDVKM. The CDR3 loop is CASSFGDFSNQPQHF. The CDR3 bases are TGTGCCAGCAGTTTCGGGGACTTTAGCAATCAGCCCCAGCATTTT.

The genes are TRBV10-2 and TRBJ2-7; D may be TRBD1 (6 bases). V was cut by 4 bases and J by 6 bases, with 13 bases left in between. This CDR3 comprises 13 residues. Per the germline V gene, CDR1 is WSHSY and CDR2 is SAAADI. The CDR3 here is CASSALKGGEQYF. The CDR3 DNA sequence: TGCGCCAGCAGTGCCCTAAAAGGGGGCGAGCAGTACTTC.

Of note for this clone: Germline and junction disagree at one end, which may indicate a read error. This rearrangement joins TRBV5-1 to TRBJ1-2, with a weak D call TRBD1 (5 bases). This CDR3 is built from 13 residues. CDR1 and CDR2 (germline): SGHRS, YFSETQ. This CDR3 is CAGRSGPNYGYTF. The CDR3 nucleotides are TGCGCCGGCAGGTCAGGGCCCAACTATGGCTACACCTTC.

Of note for this clone: The same CDR3 is also encoded by other DNA sequences in this sample. The chain joins TRBV3-1 (or the pseudogene TRBV3-2) to TRBJ1-2, with 11 bases matching TRBD1. Trimming at V came to 4 bases and at J to 5 bases, leaving 0 bases not matched to a gene. Germline V gene lookup returns CDR1 LGHDT and CDR2 YNNKEL (reference sequence). This CDR3 comprises 13 residues. CDR3 sequence reads: CASSRDRGYGYTF. The CDR3 bases are TGTGCCAGCAGCCGGGACAGGGGGTATGGCTACACCTTC.

This chain uses TRBV5-4 with TRBJ2-7; a possible D gene is TRBD1 (6 bases). The CDR3 runs to 15 residues. Germline values: CDR1 SGHNT, CDR2 YYREEE (reference sequence). V lost 2 bases to trimming and J lost 4 bases, with 16 bases between them. The CDR3 is CASSLQGVGQYEQYF. For the CDR3, the DNA is TGTGCCAGCAGCTTACAGGGAGTGGGACAATACGAGCAGTACTTC.

The chain couples TRBV27 to TRBJ2-1; perhaps TRBD1 as D (6 bases). The CDR3 is made up of 15 amino acids. Trimming shortened V by 3 bases and J by 3 bases, and 12 bases separated the two germline ends. Germline V gene sequence: CDR1 MNHEY, CDR2 SMNVEV (reference sequence). CDR3 sequence (DNA): TGTGCCAGCAGTTTCGGTGGGGGCAGCTACAATGAGCAGTTCTTC. It translates to CASSFGGGSYNEQFF.

CDR3 sequence reads: CASSQTETGELFF. The CDR3 DNA reads as TGTGCCAGCAGCCAAACAGAGACCGGGGAGCTGTTTTTT. The V gene is TRBV3-1 (or the pseudogene TRBV3-2), the J gene TRBJ2-2; D remains unclear. Trimming removed 2 bases at V and 5 bases at J, with 6 bases between. CDR3 length: 13 residues. Looked up from germline, CDR1 is LGHDT and CDR2 is YNNKEL (reference sequence).

This chain links TRBV27 with TRBJ2-2, with D tentatively TRBD1 (6 bases). Trimming took off 7 bases at V and 2 bases at J, with 14 bases between the two ends. The germline V gene has CDR1 MNHEY and CDR2 SMNVEV (reference sequence). The CDR3 spans 15 residues. CDR3 nucleotide sequence: TGTGCCAGCAATACCAGGGACAATAACACCGGGGAGCTGTTTTTT. This gives the protein CASNTRDNNTGELFF.

This chain links TRBV4-1 with TRBJ2-3, with D perhaps TRBD1 (5 bases). The CDR3 spans 14 residues. CDR1 MGHRA and CDR2 YSYEKL come from the germline V gene. V was shortened by 0 bases and J by 3 bases, with 7 bases between the two germline ends. The CDR3 loop is CASSQDRATDTQYF. The CDR3 nucleotides read TGCGCCAGCAGCCAAGACAGGGCGACAGATACGCAGTATTTT.

J is TRBJ2-3 and V is TRBV5-1; 8 nucleotides match TRBD2. The germline V gene encodes CDR1 SGHRS and CDR2 YFSETQ. The CDR3 consists of 16 residues. V shed 4 bases and J 1 base; nucleotides not matched to a gene: 8. The CDR3 DNA reads as TGCGCCAGCAGCAGGGGACTAGTCGGGGGCACAGATACGCAGTATTTT. Translation gives CASSRGLVGGTDTQYF.